One sample yielded the 29 T cell receptor beta chains listed below, sequenced in a study of immune characterization of retroperitoneal liposarcoma. TCRdb re-called the PCR reads with MiXCR, one entry per CDR3 protein. The sample has over 4,500 distinct CDR3 sequences, roughly a third seen once; the top ten hold about 30%. The specimen sequenced was tumor tissue. These receptors came from a female donor with retroperitoneal liposarcoma.

By frequency in the sample, this clonotype is medium-sized. The chain combines TRBV6-1 with TRBJ2-5; no firm D call. Per the germline V gene, CDR1 is MNHNS and CDR2 is SASEGT. Trimming removed 6 bases from V and 2 bases from J, with 10 bases in between. The CDR3 is 13 residues long. Here the CDR3 reads CASSASLQETQYF. DNA of the CDR3: TGTGCCAGCAGCGCCTCCCTTCAAGAGACCCAGTACTTC.

This clonotype was observed at least ten times. V and J are TRBV6-1 and TRBJ1-5; tentatively, D is TRBD1 (5 bases). This CDR3 is 13 amino acids long. Trimming shortened V by 6 bases and J by 5 bases, and 11 bases separated the two germline ends. CDR1 MNHNS and CDR2 SASEGT come from the germline V gene. The CDR3 region has the DNA TGTGCCAGCAGACCAACAGGTCATCAGCCCCAGCATTTT. Its translation: CASRPTGHQPQHF.

This clonotype was picked up a small number of times. This chain uses TRBV7-3 with TRBJ2-3; D gene unclear. The germline V and J ends were trimmed by 4 bases and 4 bases, with 9 bases remaining between them. CDR3 length: 13 amino acids. Germline CDR1 reads SGHTA; CDR2 reads FQGTGA. For the CDR3, the DNA is TGTGCCAGCAGCTCTGCCCAAGCAGATACGCAGTATTTT. Protein: CASSSAQADTQYF.

This clonotype came up a few times. The chain is built from TRBV10-1 and TRBJ2-2; the D gene is possibly TRBD2 (5 bases). Trimming shortened V by 2 bases and J by 2 bases, and 15 bases separated the two germline ends. Germline values: CDR1 WNHNN, CDR2 SYGVQD (reference sequence). This CDR3 is built from 17 residues. The DNA for the CDR3 is TGCGCCAGCAGTGAGGGAGGCCAGACCTTAAACACCGGGGAGCTGTTTTTT. It is translated as CASSEGGQTLNTGELFF.

In its sample, this clonotype was seen a few times. This may be a read error: a much more frequent sequence differs by one nucleotide. V and J are TRBV6-1 and TRBJ2-1; D might be TRBD2 (5 bases). Germline CDR1 is MNHNS and CDR2 is SASEGT. The CDR3 covers 13 residues. The CDR3 DNA is TGTGCCAGCTCCGCAGGAGGCAGGTACGAGCAGTTATTC. Amino acid sequence: CASSAGGRYEQLF.

V usage is TRBV7-2 and J usage is TRBJ2-1; 10 positions agree with TRBD1. The ends lost 5 bases at V and 10 bases at J; junction bases unmatched: 8. The CDR3 length is 14 residues. The germline V gene has CDR1 SGHTA and CDR2 FQGNSA. The CDR3 region has the DNA TGTGCCAGCAGCCGTGGACAGGGGGGCTACGAGCAGTTCTTC. Translating it yields CASSRGQGGYEQFF.

The V call is TRBV11-2, the J call TRBJ1-2; possibly TRBD1 for D (5 bases). Trimming pared 4 bases from V and 0 bases from J, leaving 15 bases between. This CDR3 comprises 16 residues. CDR1 and CDR2 (germline): SGHAT, FQNNGV. CDR3 nucleotide sequence: TGTGCCAGCAGCTCCCCGGGACGGCAAGCTAACTATGGCTACACCTTC. Protein sequence: CASSSPGRQANYGYTF.

By sample fraction, this clonotype is medium-sized. This may arise from a read error, as a much more abundant clone is one base away. This chain joins TRBV7-2 and TRBJ2-1, with 9 bases identical to TRBD1. Judging by the DNA end, TRBJ2-7 fits better; the J call may be wrong. The CDR3 is 15 residues long. CDR1 and CDR2 from the germline V gene are SGHTA and FQGNSA. CDR3 in DNA: TGTGCCAGCAGCGCACACAGGGGGCGGGATAATGAGCAGTACTTC. As protein: CASSAHRGRDNEQYF.

This clonotype is labeled large. This chain connects TRBV12-3 or TRBV12-4 to TRBJ2-1, with a tentative D call TRBD2 (6 bases). Trimming pared 3 bases from V and 5 bases from J, leaving 14 bases between. This CDR3 contains 15 residues. The CDR3 DNA is TGTGCCAGCAGTTTTTACGGGAGTACGGACAATGAGCAGTTCTTC. It translates to CASSFYGSTDNEQFF.

By share, this clonotype ranks as medium-sized. This chain connects TRBV10-3 to TRBJ2-3; 13 bases agree with TRBD2. The CDR3 runs 14 residues. Germline-derived CDR1 and CDR2 are ENHRY and SYGVKD. The trim removed 10 bases at V and 5 bases at J, leaving 6 bases unmatched. CDR3 in DNA: TGTGCCACCGGACTAGCGGGAGTTGGAGATACGCAGTATTTT. Translated, it gives CATGLAGVGDTQYF.

This clonotype was counted between two and nine times. The chain joins TRBV12-3 or TRBV12-4 to TRBJ2-1; D is unresolved. TRBJ2-7 explains the end of the DNA better; the J call may be wrong. This CDR3 spans 13 amino acids. Here the CDR3 reads CASNPGGYNEQYF. Written as DNA, the CDR3 is TGTGCCAGCAACCCGGGCGGCTACAATGAGCAGTACTTC.

This clonotype showed up many times. This chain joins TRBV6-1 and TRBJ1-2; a possible D gene is TRBD1 (5 bases). The ends were cut back, 5 bases at V and 3 bases at J, with 13 bases in the middle. This CDR3 has 14 amino acids. Looked up from germline, CDR1 is MNHNS and CDR2 is SASEGT. The CDR3 is CASSYSLTDYGYTF. In DNA, the CDR3 is TGTGCCAGCAGTTATTCCCTGACAGACTATGGCTACACCTTC.

This clonotype is termed large (0.1 to 1%). V usage is TRBV7-2 and J usage is TRBJ1-6, with 11 bases matching TRBD1. Germline lookup yields CDR1 SGHTA and CDR2 FQGNSA. This CDR3 has 15 residues. The V and J ends lost 5 bases and 9 bases, in that order; junction bases with no gene match: 6. For the CDR3, the DNA is TGTGCCAGCAGCCTATCCGGGACAGGGGGTTCACCCCTCCACTTT. Translating gives CASSLSGTGGSPLHF.

This clonotype is medium-sized within its sample. This chain uses TRBV6-6 with TRBJ2-1; 7 bases line up with TRBD2. CDR3 length equals 16 residues. After removal of 0 bases from V and 6 bases from J, the junction contained 8 bases not matched to a gene. Per germline, CDR1 MNHNY and CDR2 SVGAGI (reference sequence). CDR3 coding DNA: TGTGCCAGCAGTTACTCTTCCGCGGGAGTAGGCAATGAGCAGTTCTTC. Residues: CASSYSSAGVGNEQFF.

This clonotype was seen a handful of times. This chain joins TRBV7-6 and TRBJ2-1; no definite D call. The V end lost 5 bases, the J end lost 0 bases, and 14 bases lay between the germline ends. Looked up from germline, CDR1 is SGHVS and CDR2 is FNYEAQ. CDR3 length: 16 amino acids. In DNA, the CDR3 is TGTGCCAGCAGCCTGATTAGTGAGGCCTCCTACAATGAGCAGTTCTTC. This codes for CASSLISEASYNEQFF. Full variable domain (rest looked up from reference TRBV7-6 and TRBJ2-1): GAGVSQSPRYKVTKRGQDVALRCDPISGHVSLYWYRQALGQGPEFLTYFNYEAQQDKSGLPNDRFSAERPEGSISTLTIQRTEQRDSAMYRCASSLISEASYNEQFFGPGTRLTVL.

This clonotype is a singleton in its sample. The V call is TRBV6-1, the J call TRBJ2-1; the D gene is possibly TRBD1 (5 bases). The DNA matches TRBJ2-5 better at its end, which makes the J call doubtful. CDR1 and CDR2 from the germline V gene are MNHNS and SASEGT. This CDR3 has 17 amino acids. The CDR3 loop reads CASSFRRGLPTRETQYF. The CDR3 nucleotides are TGTGCCAGCAGTTTTAGAAGGGGCCTCCCGACTCGGGAGACCCAGTACTTC.

The chain joins TRBV4-1 to TRBJ1-1, with 10 positions matching TRBD1. V trimming: 6 bases; J trimming: 5 bases; junction bases outside the gene matches: 6. The CDR3 sequence is 14 residues long. The germline CDR1 and CDR2 sequences are MGHRA and YSYEKL. The CDR3 DNA is TGCGCCAGCAGTCCGACAGGGGGCGGAACTGAAGCTTTCTTT. This translates into CASSPTGGGTEAFF.

The sample holds a few counts of this clonotype. A read error may be the cause here, since a much bigger clone is one base away. The chain recombines TRBV6-4 with TRBJ2-1; 8 bases agree with TRBD2. This CDR3 has 13 amino acids. After removal of 7 bases from V and 13 bases from J, the junction contained 12 bases not matched to a gene. Germline CDR1 reads MRHNA; CDR2 reads SNTAGT. CDR3 coding DNA: TGTGCCAGCACTCCACTAGCGGAAGAGACCCAGTTCTTC. Protein product: CASTPLAEETQFF.

With respect to this clonotype: A much larger clone sits a single nucleotide away, making a read error possible. The V gene is TRBV6-5, the J gene TRBJ2-2; 7 nucleotides align to TRBD1. The J segment lost 3 bases and the V segment lost 9 bases, leaving 7 bases of the junction unmatched. This CDR3 contains 14 residues. Germline V gives CDR1 MNHEY, CDR2 SVGAGI. The CDR3 DNA follows: TGTGCCAGTACCGGGACAGTGGACACCGGGGAGCTGTTTTTT. It is translated as CASTGTVDTGELFF.

This chain joins TRBV11-3 and TRBJ1-1; no clear D. V lost 2 bases and J lost 6, with 10 bases in between. Germline loops: CDR1 SGHNT, CDR2 YENEEA. The CDR3 extends over 13 amino acids. In DNA form, the CDR3 reads TGTGCCAGCAGCTTAATGGATGGGGCTGAAGCTTTCTTT. Its translation: CASSLMDGAEAFF.

This clonotype was detected a few times. The V and J genes are TRBV6-1 and TRBJ2-5; no firm D call. Trimming removed 0 bases at V and 4 bases at J, with 3 bases between. The CDR3 covers 12 residues. The germline V gene has CDR1 MNHNS and CDR2 SASEGT. The CDR3 DNA is TGTGCCAGCAGTGAAGCGCGAGAGACCCAGTACTTC. Protein sequence: CASSEARETQYF.

By share, this clonotype counts as medium-sized. The J gene is TRBJ2-1, the V gene TRBV27, with D hard to call. CDR1 and CDR2 (germline): MNHEY, SMNVEV (reference sequence). The CDR3 contains 15 residues. The V end was cut by 2 bases, the J end by 0 bases, with 8 bases between. The CDR3 region is CASSLTGPSYNEQFF. The CDR3, as DNA: TGTGCCAGCAGTTTAACTGGTCCCTCCTACAATGAGCAGTTCTTC.

This clonotype turned up a few times. The rearrangement joins TRBV5-1 to TRBJ2-5, with 9 bases that match TRBD2. The V gene's germline CDR1 is SGHRS and CDR2 YFSETQ. Germline trimming cut 2 bases from V and 4 bases from J; bases unmatched to any gene: 3. This CDR3 comprises 14 residues. In nucleotides, the CDR3 is TGCGCCAGCAGCTTTTCTAGCGGGGCAGAGACCCAGTACTTC. Protein sequence: CASSFSSGAETQYF.

This clonotype appeared a few times. The genes are TRBV6-6 and TRBJ1-2; possibly TRBD1 for D (5 bases). The germline gives CDR1 MNHNY, CDR2 SVGAGI (reference sequence). The CDR3 spans 13 residues. V lost 5 bases to trimming and J lost 5 bases, with 12 bases between them. The CDR3 sequence is CASSPGTWYGYTF. Written as DNA, the CDR3 is TGTGCCAGCAGTCCCGGGACCTGGTATGGCTACACCTTC.

The chain joins TRBV11-1 to TRBJ2-3; 10 nucleotides match TRBD1. The DNA end is a closer match to TRBJ2-7, so the J assignment may be wrong. Germline V gene data show CDR1 as SGHAT and CDR2 as FQDESV (reference sequence). This CDR3 is built from 15 residues. The CDR3 bases are TGTGCCAGCAGCTCTCCGGGACAGGGGATCTACGAGCAGTACTTC. Translated: CASSSPGQGIYEQYF.

This chain links TRBV3-1 with TRBJ2-5, with 8 positions matching TRBD2. The J segment lost 6 bases and the V segment lost 2 bases, leaving 5 bases of the junction unmatched. Germline assignment: CDR1 LGHDT and CDR2 YNNKEL (reference sequence). The CDR3 spans 14 residues. CDR3 DNA sequence: TGTGCCAGCAGCCAAACGGGGGGGTTGCAGACCCAGTACTTC. Translating gives CASSQTGGLQTQYF.

The rearrangement joins TRBV12-3 or TRBV12-4 to TRBJ2-3; unclear D gene. Trimming shortened V by 6 bases and J by 4 bases, and 11 bases separated the two germline ends. The length of the CDR3 is 13 residues. The CDR3: CASSHSEADTQYF. The CDR3 DNA sequence: TGTGCCAGCAGCCACTCCGAAGCAGATACGCAGTATTTT.

Sample share makes this clonotype medium-sized. The J gene is TRBJ1-1, the V gene TRBV12-3 or TRBV12-4, with D unresolved. Trimming left V 3 bases short and J 0 bases short, with 5 bases between. The CDR3 runs to 13 residues. This CDR3 is CASSLEMNTEAFF. In nucleotides, the CDR3 is TGTGCCAGCAGTTTGGAGATGAACACTGAAGCTTTCTTT.

This rearrangement joins TRBV7-2 to TRBJ2-5; unclear D gene. The length of the CDR3 is 18 residues. V shed 1 base and J shed 11 bases, with 29 bases lying between them. Germline values: CDR1 SGHTA, CDR2 FQGNSA. DNA of the CDR3: TGTGCCAGCAGCTTAGTGGGTCTAACTCCGACCAAGTCAAATGAGCAGTACTTC. Protein sequence: CASSLVGLTPTKSNEQYF.